This TCR beta chain is drawn from a study of blood T cell repertoires in COVID-19. The table came from immunoSEQ multiplex PCR; TCRdb's copy has only in-frame clones and leaves some out. The table has around 250,000 clones, 88% seen once. The length of the CDR3 is 17 residues. V lost 6 bases, J lost 4 bases, and 27 bases lay in between. CDR1 and CDR2 from the germline V gene are SQVTM and ANQGSEA. This TCR was sampled from a woman in her forties who had been exposed to COVID-19. Material: PBMCs or T cells enriched from blood (not recorded which). The rearrangement links TRBV29-1 to TRBJ1-2, with D hard to call. The CDR3 loop is CSVEGAEKHQSIYGYTF. The DNA for the CDR3 is TGCAGCGTCGAGGGAGCCGAAAAACACCAGTCCATCTATGGCTACACCTTC.